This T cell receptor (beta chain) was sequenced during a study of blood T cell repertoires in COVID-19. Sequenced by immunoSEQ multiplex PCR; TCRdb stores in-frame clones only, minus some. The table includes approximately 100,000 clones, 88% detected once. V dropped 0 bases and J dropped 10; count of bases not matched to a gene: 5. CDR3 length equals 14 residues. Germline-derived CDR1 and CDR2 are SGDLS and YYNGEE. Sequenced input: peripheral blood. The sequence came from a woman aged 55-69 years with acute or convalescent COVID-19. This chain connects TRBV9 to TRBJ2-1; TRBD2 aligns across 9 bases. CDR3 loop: CASSVVSAGGEQFF. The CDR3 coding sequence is TGTGCCAGCAGCGTAGTGAGCGCGGGGGGGGAGCAGTTCTTC. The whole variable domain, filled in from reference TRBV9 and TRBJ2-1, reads DSGVTQTPKHLITATGQRVTLRCSPRSGDLSVYWYQQSLDQGLQFLIQYYNGEERAKGNILERFSAQQFPDLHSELNLSSLELGDSALYFCASSVVSAGGEQFFGPGTRLTVL.